This TCR beta chain was sequenced in a study of T cell responses to AZD1222 COVID-19 vaccine. Libraries were prepared by immunoSEQ multiplex PCR; TCRdb keeps only in-frame clonotypes and omits some of them. Among 80,000 to 95,000 clones listed, roughly 91% were seen once. The V and J ends lost 4 bases and 0 bases respectively, with 12 bases between them. The germline V gene encodes CDR1 SGHRS and CDR2 YFSETQ. This CDR3 is 15 amino acids long. The TCR sequence derives from an adult in good health. J is TRBJ2-3 and V is TRBV5-1; D is tentatively TRBD1 or TRBD2 (5 bases each). The sequenced sample was peripheral blood, obtained on day 0 of MenACWY control vaccination. In DNA, the CDR3 is TGCGCCAGCAGCCGGGACGGATCTAGCACAGATACGCAGTATTTT. Protein sequence: CASSRDGSSTDTQYF.